The 10 T cell receptor beta chains in this list originate from one sample, sequenced in a study of T cell repertoires in cytomegalovirus infection. For these TCRs, the target antigens are not known. One entry per CDR3 protein, called by TCRdb with MiXCR from the reads. The data show roughly 350,000 distinct CDR3 sequences, nearly 35% seen once. The sample here was cultured PBMCs, taken from culture after CMV antigen stimulation. These receptors all come from a human donor in good health (CMV status not recorded). Some clones in this sample may be carry-over from other donors' samples.

This rearrangement joins TRBV7-4 to TRBJ1-1, with D perhaps matching TRBD1 (5 bases). The germline gives CDR1 SGHVT, CDR2 SQSDAQ. The CDR3 is 15 residues long. V was trimmed by 1 base and J by 3 bases, leaving 12 bases between them. The CDR3 DNA is TGTGCCAGCAGCTTAGTTACCAGGGCGGACACTGAAGCTTTCTTT. Amino acids: CASSLVTRADTEAFF.

The rearrangement joins TRBV7-6 to TRBJ2-3; no firm D call. The CDR3 covers 14 residues. Germline CDR1 reads SGHVS; CDR2 reads FNYEAQ. V was clipped by 3 bases and J by 1 base, with 8 bases between them. CDR3 in DNA: TGTGCCAGCAGCTTTCAGTTAGGCACAGATACGCAGTATTTT. It encodes CASSFQLGTDTQYF.

This clonotype showed up just once. V gene TRBV6-2 or TRBV6-3 combines with J gene TRBJ2-1, with no clear D. The CDR3 loop spans 12 amino acids. Germline V gene sequence: CDR1 MNHEY, CDR2 SVGEGT. Deletions cut 6 bases from V and 10 bases from J, with 13 bases between. In nucleotides, the CDR3 is TGTGCCAGCAGCCAAGACGGTGGGGAGCAGTTCTTC. This codes for CASSQDGGEQFF.

This clonotype was recorded at least ten times. The rearrangement joins TRBV6-2 or TRBV6-3 to TRBJ2-5; 9 bases are shared with TRBD2. The CDR3 is 13 residues long. Germline V gene data show CDR1 as MNHEY and CDR2 as SVGEGT. J lost 5 bases, V lost 6 bases, and 4 bases had no gene match. The CDR3 DNA reads as TGTGCCAGCAGGGGGACTAGCTTGGAGACCCAGTACTTC. This gives the protein CASRGTSLETQYF.

There are a few counts of this clonotype. The gene calls are TRBV11-3 and TRBJ2-1; 9 nucleotides agree with TRBD2. CDR1 SGHNT and CDR2 YENEEA come from the germline V gene. The trim removed 4 bases at V and 1 base at J, leaving 11 bases unmatched. The CDR3 contains 18 residues. CDR3 residues: CASSSPTFSGSSYNEQFF. The CDR3 coding sequence is TGTGCCAGCAGCTCTCCGACATTTAGCGGGAGTTCCTACAATGAGCAGTTCTTC.

The chain employs TRBV6-8 and TRBJ2-2; D may match TRBD1 or TRBD2 (5 bases each). The CDR3 extends over 14 amino acids. The ends were cut back, 4 bases at V and 4 bases at J, with 10 bases in the middle. Germline loops: CDR1 MNHGY, CDR2 SAAAGT. The CDR3 DNA reads as TGTGCCAGCAGTTTCGGGACCACCACCGGGGAGCTGTTTTTT. It translates to CASSFGTTTGELFF.

The count of this clonotype is one. The chain recombines TRBV5-1 with TRBJ2-3; tentatively, D is TRBD2 (5 bases). The CDR3 has 16 amino acids. Trimming cost V 4 bases and J 4 bases, with 19 bases left between them. The germline V gene encodes CDR1 SGHRS and CDR2 YFSETQ. The CDR3 nucleotides are TGCGCCAGCAGCCCTCCGGACTCAAGGGCGGCAGATACGCAGTATTTT. This encodes CASSPPDSRAADTQYF.

The genes are TRBV28 and TRBJ1-2, with D unclear. The V end was cut by 5 bases, the J end by 7 bases, with 20 bases between. CDR1 MDHEN and CDR2 SYDVKM come from the germline V gene. The CDR3 totals 15 residues. The CDR3 protein is CASSRLFQAAFGYTF. In DNA, the CDR3 is TGTGCCAGCAGTCGCCTATTTCAGGCAGCTTTTGGCTACACCTTC.

This clonotype was recorded a few times. This sequence joins TRBV19 and TRBJ2-3; 7 positions agree with TRBD2. The germline V gene has CDR1 LNHDA and CDR2 SQIVND (reference sequence). The CDR3 covers 14 residues. V was clipped by 6 bases and J by 0 bases; unmatched bases: 3. In DNA, the CDR3 is TGTGCCAGTAGGCATAGCGGGAGCACAGATACGCAGTATTTT. Its protein is CASRHSGSTDTQYF.

Ten or more counts support this clonotype. This chain connects TRBV30 to TRBJ2-1, with no clear D. The CDR3 is 13 amino acids. The V end lost 5 bases, the J end lost 0 bases, and 8 bases lay between the germline ends. The germline CDR1 and CDR2 sequences are GTSNPN and SVGIG (reference sequence). The DNA of the CDR3 is TGTGCCTGGCAATCGGGCTCCTACAATGAGCAGTTCTTC. Translation gives CAWQSGSYNEQFF.